This T cell receptor beta chain was captured in a study of shared clonotypes between healthy human individuals. Germline lookup yields CDR1 ENHRY and CDR2 SYGVKD. This CDR3 region has 14 residues. V gave up 2 bases and J gave up 7 bases; unmatched junction bases: 4. This table comes from immunoSEQ multiplex PCR, and its TCRdb copy is limited to in-frame clones, with some not included. The table records fewer than 1.6 million clones, just under 99% of them present only once. The sequenced sample was naive CD4+ T cells sorted from blood. Subset given: CD45RA+ positively selected. V is TRBV10-3 and J is TRBJ2-4, with 8 bases lining up with TRBD2. This clonotype was sampled from a man aged 25-45 years in good health. Written as DNA, the CDR3 is TGTGCCATCAGTGAGGATGGCGGGAGGAACATTCAGTACTTC. Its translation: CAISEDGGRNIQYF.